The 5 T cell receptor beta chains listed next were all sequenced from one sample in a study of OX40 agonist ivuxolimab in advanced cancers. The library was prepared using the immunoSEQ multiplex PCR assay. Drawn from immuneACCESS, this table holds only the in-frame rearrangements with V and J called that TCRdb kept. Clones are partly lost; checked studies trace under half to an unresolved V gene and leave the rest unexplained. The sample table shows fewer than 80,000 clones, and around 93% are seen once. Clones ranked in the top ten supply 13% to 15% of the sample. The sample consisted of CD4+ or CD8+ T cells sorted from blood, taken in a trial of the OX40 agonist ivuxolimab. Receptors originate from an adult with an advanced solid tumor such as melanoma, head and neck, liver or kidney cancer.

The CDR3 is CASSEIEQGPYEQYF. CDR3 bases: TGTGCCAGCAGTGAAATCGAACAGGGACCCTACGAGCAGTACTTC. The chain links TRBV6-1 to TRBJ2-5, with D perhaps TRBD1 (6 bases). The J call may be incorrect, as the DNA end agrees better with TRBJ2-7. Per germline, CDR1 MNHNS and CDR2 SASEGT. The CDR3 totals 15 residues.

This clone was counted only a few times. The V and J genes are TRBV7-6 and TRBJ2-2, with TRBD1 as a possible D gene (6 bases). Germline V gene lookup returns CDR1 SGHVS and CDR2 FNYEAQ. V lost 1 base, J lost 3 bases, and 15 bases lay in between. This CDR3 has 17 residues. For the CDR3, the DNA is TGTGCCAGCAGCTTAGGGATATGGACAGAGCACACCGGGGAGCTGTTTTTT. This translates into CASSLGIWTEHTGELFF.

V gene TRBV28 combines with J gene TRBJ2-1; TRBD1 matches at 10 bases. Germline assignment: CDR1 MDHEN and CDR2 SYDVKM. The CDR3 loop spans 16 amino acids. With V trimmed by 5 bases and J by 8 bases, 12 bases remained unmatched. The CDR3 loop reads CASSLPGTGVFDEQFF. The CDR3 DNA follows: TGTGCCAGCAGTCTCCCCGGGACAGGGGTCTTCGATGAGCAGTTCTTC.

The rearrangement joins TRBV19 to TRBJ1-1; D is ambiguous. The CDR3 sequence is 17 residues long. Deletions cut 5 bases from V and 1 base from J, with 20 bases between. Looked up from germline, CDR1 is LNHDA and CDR2 is SQIVND (reference sequence). The DNA for the CDR3 is TGTGCCAGTAGTTTGCCGCGTGTTGGTCCCGCGAACACTGAAGCTTTCTTT. Translated: CASSLPRVGPANTEAFF.

The gene calls are TRBV19 and TRBJ2-1; D is unclear. Trimming took off 3 bases at V and 5 bases at J, with 11 bases between the two ends. The germline gives CDR1 LNHDA, CDR2 SQIVND (reference sequence). The length of the CDR3 is 14 residues. CDR3 nucleotide sequence: TGTGCCAGTAGTATTGTCGGCGGAGACAATGAGCAGTTCTTC. Amino acid sequence: CASSIVGGDNEQFF.